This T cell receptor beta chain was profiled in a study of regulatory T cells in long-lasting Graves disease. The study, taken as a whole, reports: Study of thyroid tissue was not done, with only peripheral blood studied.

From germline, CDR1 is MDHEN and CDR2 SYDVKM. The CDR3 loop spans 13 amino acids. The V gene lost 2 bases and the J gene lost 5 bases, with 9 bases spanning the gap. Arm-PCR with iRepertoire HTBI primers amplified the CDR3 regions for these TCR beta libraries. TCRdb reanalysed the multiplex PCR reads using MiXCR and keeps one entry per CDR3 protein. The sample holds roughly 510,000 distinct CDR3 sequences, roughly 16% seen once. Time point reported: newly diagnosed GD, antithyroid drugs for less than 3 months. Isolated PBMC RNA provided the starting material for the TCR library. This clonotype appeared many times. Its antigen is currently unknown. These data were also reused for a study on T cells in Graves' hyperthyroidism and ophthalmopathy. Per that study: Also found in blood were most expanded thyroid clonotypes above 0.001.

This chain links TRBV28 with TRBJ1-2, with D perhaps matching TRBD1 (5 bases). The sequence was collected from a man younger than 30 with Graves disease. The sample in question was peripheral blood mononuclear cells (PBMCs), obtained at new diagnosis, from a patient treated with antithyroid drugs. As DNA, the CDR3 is TGTGCCAGCAGTTTACTGTCAGGGTATGGCTACACCTTC. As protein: CASSLLSGYGYTF.